This T cell receptor beta chain was sequenced in a study of cytomegalovirus exposure and HLA in healthy donors. Study context: As released early, the data held about 85 million unique TCRs from HLA-typed donors.

Researchers ran the PCR with 60 Vbeta and 13 Jbeta primers. Source study methods: The authors later counted roughly 76 million unique TCR beta chains, roughly 11 million of them shared. Sequenced by immunoSEQ multiplex PCR; TCRdb stores in-frame clones only, minus some. The DNA was the basis for D and trimming; V, J and clone size are from that table. Among around 100,000 clones, around 80% were seen once, and the ten largest hold about 9.3%. Sequencing was carried out using PBMCs. This clonotype was obtained from a woman between 18 and 29 years old in good health and CMV-seropositive.

CDR3 bases: TGTGCCAGCAGTTTATCGATAGGGGAATATGAAAAACTGTTTTTT. This sequence encodes CASSLSIGEYEKLFF. V usage is TRBV28 and J usage is TRBJ1-4; D may be TRBD1 (5 bases). Germline CDR1 reads MDHEN; CDR2 reads SYDVKM. V lost 1 base and J 6 bases, leaving 12 bases between the germline ends. This CDR3 region has 15 residues.